Presented here are 9 T cell receptor beta chains from one specimen sequenced in a study of blood T cell repertoires in COVID-19. Using immunoSEQ multiplex PCR, the repertoire was profiled, and TCRdb retains in-frame clones only, with some absent. Of about 150,000 clones in the sample, 85% to 90% were seen once. The sample comprised peripheral blood. Receptors were obtained from a woman aged 55-75 years with active COVID-19.

This clone was seen once. This same CDR3 is encoded by further DNA sequences in the sample. The CDR3 region is CASSFSTEAFF. CDR3 DNA sequence: TGTGCCAGCAGCTTCTCCACTGAAGCTTTCTTT. This rearrangement joins TRBV5-6 to TRBJ1-1; D gene unclear. In germline, CDR1 is SGHDT, CDR2 YYEEEE. The CDR3 is 11 amino acids. Trimming left V 2 bases short and J 4 bases short, with 3 bases between. The variable domain in full, completed from reference TRBV5-6 and TRBJ1-1, reads DAGVTQSPTHLIKTRGQQVTLRCSPKSGHDTVSWYQQALGQGPQFIFQYYEEEERQRGNFPDRFSGHQFPNYSSELNVNALLLGDSALYLCASSFSTEAFFGQGTRLTVV.

The J gene is TRBJ2-7, the V gene TRBV4-3; 9 nucleotides agree with TRBD2. Germline V gene lookup returns CDR1 LGHNA and CDR2 YSLEER. The CDR3 consists of 14 residues. V shed 3 bases and J 4 bases; nucleotides not matched to a gene: 4. The CDR3 sequence: CASSQYSGSYEQYF. The CDR3, as DNA: TGCGCCAGCAGCCAGTATAGCGGGAGTTACGAGCAGTACTTC.

V is TRBV29-1 and J is TRBJ2-7; TRBD1 agrees at 10 bases. The CDR3 extends over 16 amino acids. V dropped 0 bases and J dropped 0; count of bases not matched to a gene: 5. Germline CDR1 SQVTM, CDR2 ANQGSEA. CDR3 amino acids: CSVEDVGTGVSYEQYF. The CDR3 DNA reads TGCAGCGTTGAAGATGTCGGGACAGGGGTCTCCTACGAGCAGTACTTC.

The chain couples TRBV7-3 to TRBJ2-1; 12 nucleotides align to TRBD2. CDR3 length: 15 amino acids. V dropped 5 bases and J dropped 5; count of bases not matched to a gene: 4. Germline V gives CDR1 SGHTA, CDR2 FQGTGA. CDR3 sequence reads: CASSRLAGANNEQFF. The CDR3 DNA is TGTGCCAGCAGCCGACTAGCGGGAGCCAACAATGAGCAGTTCTTC.

The V call is TRBV3-1 (or the pseudogene TRBV3-2), the J call TRBJ2-6, with 8 bases fitting TRBD1. Germline CDR1 LGHDT, CDR2 YNNKEL (reference sequence). Trimming took 4 bases from V and 0 from J; bases not matched to a gene: 8. The CDR3 runs to 18 residues. This CDR3 is CASSLGDRRYSGANVLTF. For the CDR3, the DNA is TGTGCCAGCAGCCTCGGGGACAGGCGATACTCTGGGGCCAACGTCCTGACTTTC.

The chain combines TRBV7-7 with TRBJ2-3; 11 bases align to TRBD1. The CDR3 loop spans 15 amino acids. V lost 5 bases and J lost 3; bases outside the gene matches: 4. Germline V lookup: CDR1 SSHAT, CDR2 FNYEAQ (reference sequence). The CDR3 reads CASSRGQGATDTQYF. In DNA form, the CDR3 reads TGTGCCAGCAGCCGAGGACAGGGGGCTACAGATACGCAGTATTTT.

The rearrangement links TRBV10-3 to TRBJ2-7, with D possibly being TRBD1 (6 bases). The germline CDR1 and CDR2 sequences are ENHRY and SYGVKD. CDR3 length: 15 residues. V lost 4 bases and J lost 6, with 19 bases in between. This CDR3 reads CAISARDNPSGEQYF. The CDR3 DNA reads as TGTGCCATCAGTGCCCGGGACAATCCTTCTGGCGAGCAGTACTTC.

The V call is TRBV29-1, the J call TRBJ2-5; 9 nucleotides match TRBD1. J was trimmed by 4 bases and V by 7 bases; bases with no gene match: 10. The CDR3 covers 14 residues. Germline values: CDR1 SQVTM, CDR2 ANQGSEA. CDR3: CSAAVGTGSETQYF. The CDR3 DNA is TGCAGCGCCGCCGTTGGGACAGGGTCAGAGACCCAGTACTTC.

This clone was picked up a small number of times. V gene TRBV19 combines with J gene TRBJ2-1, with D possibly being TRBD2 (6 bases). This CDR3 has 14 residues. The V end lost 6 bases, the J end lost 6 bases, and 15 bases lay between the germline ends. From germline, CDR1 is LNHDA and CDR2 SQIVND (reference sequence). CDR3 in amino acids: CASRGTAQGNEQFF. The CDR3 DNA follows: TGTGCCAGTAGGGGGACTGCCCAGGGCAATGAGCAGTTCTTC.